The rows below give T cell receptor beta chains drawn from one sample of a study of blood T cells in healthy people across ages. One entry per CDR3 protein, called by TCRdb with MiXCR from the 5' RACE reads. The sample lists roughly 1.5 million distinct CDR3 sequences, about 45% occurring once. Sequenced sample: blood. The receptors come from a woman between 18 and 30 years old in good health. The CDR3 runs from the conserved cysteine through the conserved F or W. D genes are given only for firm matches. Clone size is stated in some rows and not others, as once, few, many or a class when expanded.

j_call v_call d_call cdr3_length clone_size cdr3_nt cdr3_aa
TRBJ1-4 TRBV29-1 TRBD1 13 - TGCAGCGTAACGGACAGGGTTGCCGAAAAACTGTTTTTT CSVTDRVAEKLFF
TRBJ1-5 TRBV4-3 - 14 - TGCGCCAGCAGCCAAGGGCTTGCGGGGCAGCCCCAGCATTTT CASSQGLAGQPQHF
TRBJ1-2 TRBV6-5 - 14 few TGTGCCAGCAGTTACACCCGGGGTCACTATGGCTACACCTTC CASSYTRGHYGYTF
TRBJ2-5 TRBV18 - 18 - TGTGCCAGCTCACCACAGGTGCGGAGGGGCAAAGAAAAAGAGACCCAGTACTTC CASSPQVRRGKEKETQYF
TRBJ2-1 TRBV11-2 TRBD2 18 - TGTGCCAGCAGCTTAGGAGCGGGGGGGGTTTTTGGGGACAATGAGCAGTTCTTC CASSLGAGGVFGDNEQFF
TRBJ1-5 TRBV6-1 - 14 few TGTGCCAGCAGTGAGCTTCGTGCCGGGCAGCCCCAGCATTTT CASSELRAGQPQHF
TRBJ2-3 TRBV7-2 - 16 few TGTGCCAGCAGCTTAGTAGGTCCCCCCTCCTCAGATACGCAGTATTTT CASSLVGPPSSDTQYF
TRBJ2-7 TRBV27 TRBD2 13 - TGTGCCAGCAAACGAGCGGGAGACTACGAGCAGTACTTC CASKRAGDYEQYF
TRBJ2-1 TRBV7-2 - 15 - TGTGCCAGCAGCTCCCCCGGGGCGTTGTACAATGAGCAGTTCTTC CASSSPGALYNEQFF
TRBJ1-3 TRBV7-8 - 14 few TGTGCCAGCAGCTTAGCCGGATTTGGAAACACCATATATTTT CASSLAGFGNTIYF
TRBJ1-2 TRBV20-1 - 13 - TGCAGTGCTAAAAACCGGGACCCTTTTGGCTACACCTTC CSAKNRDPFGYTF
TRBJ2-1 TRBV7-2 TRBD2 15 - TGTGCCAGCAGCCCCCTGGGACTAGCGAACAATGAGCAGTTCTTC CASSPLGLANNEQFF
TRBJ2-5 TRBV12-3/TRBV12-4 - 13 - TGTGCCAGCAGTTTAGCGCTAAGGGAGACCCAGTACTTC CASSLALRETQYF
TRBJ1-2 TRBV29-1 - 12 - TGCAGCGCGACAGGAATTAACTATGGCTACACCTTC CSATGINYGYTF
TRBJ1-2 TRBV5-1 - 14 - TGCGCCAGCGACCGCCCTCTTAACGGGAATGGCTACACCTTC CASDRPLNGNGYTF
TRBJ1-1 TRBV3-1 - 14 few TGTGCCAGCAGCCAAGCAACTGGGAACACTGAAGCTTTCTTT CASSQATGNTEAFF
TRBJ1-5 TRBV20-1 - 15 - TGCAGTGCTAGAGCGGGGGGAAAGATCAATCAGCCCCAGCATTTT CSARAGGKINQPQHF
TRBJ2-5 TRBV24-1 - 13 few TGTGCCACCGGAACTTCAGTTACGGAGACCCAGTACTTC CATGTSVTETQYF
TRBJ2-1 TRBV30 TRBD2 14 few TGTGCCGGGACTAGCGGGGGCTCCTACAATGAGCAGTTCTTC CAGTSGGSYNEQFF
TRBJ1-5 TRBV5-6 - 13 many TGTGCCAGCAGCTTGGAACCAGATCAGCCCCAGCATTTT CASSLEPDQPQHF
TRBJ2-7 TRBV14 - 12 few TGTGCCAGCAGCCAAGCCCACCTCGAGCAGTACTTC CASSQAHLEQYF
TRBJ1-6 TRBV7-8 TRBD1 16 few TGTGCCAGCAGCTTGCGAGGACAGGGGACTAAATCACCCCTCCACTTT CASSLRGQGTKSPLHF
TRBJ1-2 TRBV20-1 - 13 - TGCAGTGCTAGAGTCGGGGCTGGCTATGGCTACACCTTC CSARVGAGYGYTF
TRBJ2-5 TRBV7-8 TRBD1 15 - TGTGCCAGCAGCTCACCCGACAGGGGGTCTGACAAGCAGTACTTC CASSSPDRGSDKQYF
TRBJ2-7 TRBV20-1 - 12 - TGCAGTGCTAGAGAGGAAGGCCACGAGCAGTACTTC CSAREEGHEQYF
TRBJ2-5 TRBV9 - 14 once TGTGCCAGCAGCGGCACTAGGGTTCCAGAGACCCAGTACTTC CASSGTRVPETQYF
TRBJ1-2 TRBV5-1 - 14 few TGCGCCAGCAGCTTCGAGGGAATTAACTATGGCTACACCTTC CASSFEGINYGYTF
TRBJ2-3 TRBV6-5 TRBD2 16 once TGTGCCAGCAGTCCATCTGGGGGGGGGGGTACAGATACGCAGTATTTT CASSPSGGGGTDTQYF
TRBJ2-5 TRBV5-4 - 15 few TGTGCCAGCAGCTTGCCAGGGCCACGTTCAGAGACCCAGTACTTC CASSLPGPRSETQYF
TRBJ1-5 TRBV15 - 15 few TGTGCCACCAGCAGAAAGACGTGGAGCAATCAGCCCCAGCATTTT CATSRKTWSNQPQHF
TRBJ2-1 TRBV4-2 - 14 - TGTGCCAGCAGCTTTCGACTAGCAGGGGCTGGGCAGTTCTTC CASSFRLAGAGQFF
TRBJ2-7 TRBV7-2 - 14 - TGTGCCAGCAGCTTGACGGTAGGGTACAATGAGCAGTACTTC CASSLTVGYNEQYF
TRBJ2-5 TRBV10-3 TRBD1 15 - TGTGCCATCAGTGAGGGAGGACAGGGAGCGGAGACCCAGTACTTC CAISEGGQGAETQYF
TRBJ2-3 TRBV6-5 TRBD2 15 few TGTGCCACCCGAAGGCGGGGGGCGAGCACAGATACGCAGTATTTT CATRRRGASTDTQYF
TRBJ2-4 TRBV7-2 - 14 - TGTGCCAGCAGCTTAGAGTGGGCTGAAAACATTCAGTACTTC CASSLEWAENIQYF
TRBJ1-2 TRBV12-5 TRBD1 19 - TGTGCTAGTGGGACATGCAACCAGGGGGCAGGCGCTGAGAACTATGGCTACACCTTC CASGTCNQGAGAENYGYTF
TRBJ2-1 TRBV6-2/TRBV6-3 - 14 few TGTGCCAGCAGTCCCTGGGGGAGTAGCAATGAGCAGTTCTTC CASSPWGSSNEQFF
TRBJ2-3 TRBV9 - 15 few TGTGCCAGCAGCCCCCGGGACTTCCGCACAGATACGCAGTATTTT CASSPRDFRTDTQYF
TRBJ2-6 TRBV7-2 - 18 - TGTGCCAGCAGCCATAGGGGTAGGGAGAGGTCTGGGGCCAACGTCCTGACTTTC CASSHRGRERSGANVLTF
TRBJ2-3 TRBV20-1 TRBD2 14 - TGCAGTGCGGGGGGGAGCGGGAGTGGAGATACGCAGTATTTT CSAGGSGSGDTQYF
TRBJ2-7 TRBV29-1 TRBD2 15 few TGCAGCGTTGAAGTGGACAGCGGGGGTTCCTACGAGCAGTACTTC CSVEVDSGGSYEQYF
TRBJ2-3 TRBV29-1 - 15 few TGCAGCGTTGTGGGACGTGGGAGTGGGACAGATACGCAGTATTTT CSVVGRGSGTDTQYF
TRBJ2-1 TRBV20-1 TRBD2 16 few TGCAGTGCTACCATGAGCGGGGGGGCCTCCTACAATGAGCAGTTCTTC CSATMSGGASYNEQFF
TRBJ2-3 TRBV20-1 TRBD2 15 - TGCAGTGCTGGTCTTAGCGGGGGGGCCGGAGATACGCAGTATTTT CSAGLSGGAGDTQYF
TRBJ1-5 TRBV19 - 17 - TGTGCCAGTAGTATTGGTCCGACAGCTTATAGCAATCAGCCCCAGCATTTT CASSIGPTAYSNQPQHF
TRBJ1-2 TRBV20-1 TRBD1 14 few TGCAGTCCCGCCGGGACAGGGGGTTTCTATGGCTACACCTTC CSPAGTGGFYGYTF
TRBJ2-7 TRBV18 TRBD1 15 - TGTGCCAGCTCTCCGGACAGGGGGCACACCTACGAGCAGTACTTC CASSPDRGHTYEQYF
TRBJ2-7 TRBV10-3 TRBD2 15 few TGTGCCATCAGTGAGGGACTAGCGGGGAATAGTGAGCAGTACTTC CAISEGLAGNSEQYF
TRBJ2-7 TRBV29-1 TRBD2 16 - TGCAGCGTTTGGGGCTTACTAGCGGGAGAACGATACGAGCAGTACTTC CSVWGLLAGERYEQYF
TRBJ2-7 TRBV27 - 11 once TGTGCCAGCAGTTTTCAATCGGAGCAGTACTTC CASSFQSEQYF
TRBJ2-6 TRBV6-1 - 18 - TGTGCCAGCAGCTCCAGGGAGATGGCTGGTAGTGGGGCCAACGTCCTGACTTTC CASSSREMAGSGANVLTF
TRBJ1-1 TRBV7-3 - 18 - TGTGCCAGCAGCCCGAAGACCGTAAATCTGGGTATCCCGGGCGAAGCTTTCTTT CASSPKTVNLGIPGEAFF
TRBJ2-7 TRBV20-1 TRBD1 14 many TGCAGTGCTAGAGCGGGGACAGGGACTTACGAGCAGTACTTC CSARAGTGTYEQYF
TRBJ2-1 TRBV6-2/TRBV6-3 - 14 - TGTGCCAGCAGCCTATTAGGGGGGGGGAGGGAGCAGTTCTTC CASSLLGGGREQFF
TRBJ1-2 TRBV28 - 14 few TGTGCCAGCAGTTTGGGCAGCCTCCACTATGGCTACACCTTC CASSLGSLHYGYTF
TRBJ2-1 TRBV5-1 - 14 few TGCGCCAGCAGCTTGGCCAAGGTCGCGGATGAGCAGTTCTTC CASSLAKVADEQFF